This T cell receptor beta chain was observed in a study of esophageal squamous cell carcinoma tumors (dated by TCRdb to the early 2020s). A note on the overall study: Using principal component analysis combined with K-means clustering of immunohistochemical values for T-cell and checkpoint markers, the researchers divided patients into immuno relation high and low groups. TCR sequencing covered some 10 patients: five randomly selected high immuno relation cases and five background-matched low immuno relation cases. The wider cohort comprised approximately 53 surgically treated esophageal squamous cell carcinoma patients in Japan, with around 21 high and 32 low immuno relation cases. The study aimed to assess TCR repertoire diversity and shared TCR repertoires of T cells within the tumor environment of esophageal squamous cell carcinoma. The roughly 10 cases yielded roughly 1,700,000 total TCRalpha reads and approximately 1,300,000 total TCRbeta reads, of which around 30,000 and 35,000, respectively, were unique. The study at large found these results: Only a few cases were included in the TCR repertoire analysis, and no investigation at the CDR3 clonotype level was carried out. Approximately 28 TRAV|TRAJ and fewer than 25 TRBV|TRBJ combinations, including TRAV13-1|TRAJ22 and TRBV7-9|TRBJ2-7, appeared to be shared among high immuno relation cases. Given the large variation in the TCRalphabeta repertoire, the shared V|J recombination candidates might have been chosen by chance. TCRalpha and TCRbeta chains were sequenced separately, so chain pairing and recognized antigens remained unknown. In about 30% of the 10 cases, a single TCRalpha VJ recombination dominated, and TCRalpha diversity seemed to be reduced. No difference in total TCR repertoire counts was observed between groups, whereas significant repertoire counts were found to be higher in the high immuno relation group.

Libraries were prepared through 5' RACE. PCR was performed with KAPA HiFi using TCRalpha or TCRbeta constant-region primers together with a P20EA primer, and a nested second PCR was then carried out with CA2 or CB2. Amplification of TCR genes was performed by unbiased adaptor ligation RT-PCR, in which reverse transcription was carried out with Superscript III and a polyT18-containing BSL-18E primer. Once second-strand synthesis and blunting were done, the P10EA/P20EA adaptor was ligated onto the 5' end of the cDNA, and NotI digestion came next. For both the first and second PCRs, 15 to 20 cycles of 98 degrees C for 20 s, 65 degrees C for 30 s and 72 degrees C for 1 min were run. Amplicons were indexed with the Nextera XT Index kit v2 Set A, pooled equimolarly and quantified on a Qubit 2.0 Fluorometer. Sequencing used the Illumina MiSeq platform with 2x300 bp paired-end reads. As for the authors' bioinformatics: Using Repertoire Genesis software ver.1.0, reads were assigned to V and J genes based on the highest identity to IMGT reference sequences. CDR3 was defined as the region from Cys104 to Phe118 plus Gly119 and was translated, and unique sequence reads were defined as those with distinct V, J and CDR3 amino acids. Shared V|J combinations were chosen if significant in both a Fisher's exact test in edgeR and a Mann Whitney U test. After singletons were removed and 500 repertoire combinations were bootstrapped, the repertoire dissimilarity index was calculated with the R rdi package. The public reads were run again by TCRdb, first through fastp at Q25 and then through MiXCR, and only productive beta chains were kept. Here each entry gathers all rows of one CDR3 protein and keeps the most common genes and DNA. The V and J calls reflect TCRdb's pipeline rather than the authors' work. Across this sample there are around 6,000 distinct CDR3 sequences, with 22% seen only once. The ten biggest clones cover about a third of the sample.

Anyone who had received neoadjuvant chemotherapy or who was missing clinical information was not enrolled. All of the TCR-sequenced cases shown were male, and each had a subtotal esophagectomy with 2- or 3-field lymphadenectomy. RNA was extracted from bulk tumor tissue sections with a Qiagen AllPrep kit, without T-cell sorting. Small sections of surgically resected tumor tissue were kept in RNAlater reagent at -80 degrees C until RNA was extracted. CDR1 and CDR2 (MNHEY, SMNVEV) derive from the germline V gene (reference sequence). V trim: 5 bases; J trim: 5 bases; unmatched bases: 6. Inclusive of the bounding cysteine and phenylalanine, the CDR3 is 15 residues long. Of the read, only the CDR3 DNA is kept; its 45 bases are in frame from base 1. This clonotype is deemed medium-sized (0.01 to 0.1%). Its cognate antigen has yet to be identified. Base qualities are not at hand, and no much larger clone is one base apart.

The TCR originated in a man aged 50-79 years with esophageal squamous cell carcinoma. This chain joins TRBV27 to TRBJ2-1, and TRBD2 aligns with 10 junction nucleotides. Sequenced input: tumor tissue. The DNA is TGTGCCAGCAGTGTTAGACTAGCGGGCGACAATGAGCAGTTCTTC. Protein translation: CASSVRLAGDNEQFF.